This T cell receptor (beta chain) was identified during a study of PD-1 blockade in classical Hodgkin lymphoma. Germline V gene lookup returns CDR1 MNHEY and CDR2 SMNVEV (reference sequence). The length of the CDR3 is 11 residues. Study observations and caveats: Some patients started nivolumab under 1 year after ASCT, and they were excluded. The authors have not defined what causes the repertoire differences, possibly disease activity or prior therapy. Reported findings placed baseline TCR diversity lower in newly diagnosed patients (compared with healthy donors). Complete responders started with a diversity level that resembled newly diagnosed patients at baseline.

The table came from immunoSEQ multiplex PCR; TCRdb's copy has only in-frame clones and leaves some out. The sample consists of some 20,000 clones, around 64% of them appearing once. This clone rates as medium-sized. Its antigen is currently unknown. At one boundary the junction diverges from the germline segment, which might be a read error. Every patient relapsed after autologous stem cell transplantation, and brentuximab vedotin exposure varied. The chain recombines TRBV27 with TRBJ2-2, with D hard to call. The sequencing used peripheral blood mononuclear cells (PBMCs), collected at baseline. This TCR came from a human donor with classical Hodgkin lymphoma. The CDR3 DNA reads TGTGCCAGCACTGACACTGGGGAGCTGTTTTTT. This codes for CASTDTGELFF.